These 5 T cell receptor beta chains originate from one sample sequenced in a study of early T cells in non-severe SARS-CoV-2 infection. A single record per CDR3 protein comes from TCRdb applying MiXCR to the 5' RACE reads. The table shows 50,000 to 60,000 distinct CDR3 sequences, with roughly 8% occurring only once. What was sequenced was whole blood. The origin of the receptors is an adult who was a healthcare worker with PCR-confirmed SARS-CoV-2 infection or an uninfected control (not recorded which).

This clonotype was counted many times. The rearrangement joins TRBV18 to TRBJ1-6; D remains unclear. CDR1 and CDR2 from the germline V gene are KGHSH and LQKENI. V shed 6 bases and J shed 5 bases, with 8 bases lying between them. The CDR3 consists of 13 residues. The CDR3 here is CASSLQNNSPLHF. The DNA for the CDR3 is TGTGCCAGCTCTTTGCAGAATAATTCACCCCTCCACTTT. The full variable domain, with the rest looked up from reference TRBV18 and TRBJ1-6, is NAGVMQNPRHLVRRRGQEARLRCSPMKGHSHVYWYRQLPEEGLKFMVYLQKENIIDESGMPKERFSAEFPKEGPSILRIQQVVRGDSAAYFCASSLQNNSPLHFGNGTRLTVT.

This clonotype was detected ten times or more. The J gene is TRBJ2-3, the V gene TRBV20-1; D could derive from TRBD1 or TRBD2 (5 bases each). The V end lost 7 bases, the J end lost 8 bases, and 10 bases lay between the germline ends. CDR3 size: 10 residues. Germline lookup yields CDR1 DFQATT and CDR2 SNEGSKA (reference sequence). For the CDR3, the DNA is TGCAGTGGGGGGTGGGTTACGCAGTATTTT. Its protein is CSGGWVTQYF.

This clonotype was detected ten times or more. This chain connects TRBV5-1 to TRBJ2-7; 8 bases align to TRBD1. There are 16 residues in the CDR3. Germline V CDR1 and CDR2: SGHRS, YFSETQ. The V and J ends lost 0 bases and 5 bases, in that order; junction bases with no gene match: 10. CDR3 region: CASSLGVSGGGDEQYF. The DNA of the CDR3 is TGCGCCAGCAGCTTGGGGGTCTCAGGGGGCGGCGACGAGCAGTACTTC.

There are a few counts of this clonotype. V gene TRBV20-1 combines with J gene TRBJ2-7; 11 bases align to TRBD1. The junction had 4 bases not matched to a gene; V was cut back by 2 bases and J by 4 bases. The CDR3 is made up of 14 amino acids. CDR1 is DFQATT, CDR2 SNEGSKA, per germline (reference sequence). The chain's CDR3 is CSARSGQGAYEQYF. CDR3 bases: TGCAGTGCTAGATCTGGACAGGGGGCATACGAGCAGTACTTC.

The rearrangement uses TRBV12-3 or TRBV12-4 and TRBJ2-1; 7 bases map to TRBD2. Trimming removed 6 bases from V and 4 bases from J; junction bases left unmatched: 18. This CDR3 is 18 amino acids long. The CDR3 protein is CASSPTVGGSPIYNEQFF. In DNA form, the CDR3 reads TGTGCCAGCAGCCCCACCGTGGGCGGGAGCCCTATTTACAATGAGCAGTTCTTC.